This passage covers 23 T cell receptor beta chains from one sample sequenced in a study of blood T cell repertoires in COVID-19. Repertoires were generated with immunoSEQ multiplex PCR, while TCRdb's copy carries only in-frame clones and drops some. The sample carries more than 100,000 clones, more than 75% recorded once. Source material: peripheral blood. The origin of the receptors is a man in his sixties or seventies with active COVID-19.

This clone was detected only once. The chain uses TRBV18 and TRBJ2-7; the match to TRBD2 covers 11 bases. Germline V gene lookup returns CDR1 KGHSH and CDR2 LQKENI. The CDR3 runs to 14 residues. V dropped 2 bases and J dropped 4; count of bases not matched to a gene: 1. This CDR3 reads CASSPGTSGYEQYF. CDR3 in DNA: TGTGCCAGCTCACCAGGGACTAGCGGTTACGAGCAGTACTTC.

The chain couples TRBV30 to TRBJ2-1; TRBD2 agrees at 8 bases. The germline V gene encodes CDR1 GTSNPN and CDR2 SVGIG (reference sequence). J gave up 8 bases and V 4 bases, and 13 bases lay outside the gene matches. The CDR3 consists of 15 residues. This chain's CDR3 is CAWTRAGVRVHEQFF. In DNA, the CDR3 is TGTGCCTGGACCCGAGCGGGAGTCAGGGTCCATGAGCAGTTCTTC. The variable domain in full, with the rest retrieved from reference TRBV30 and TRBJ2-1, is SQTIHQWPATLVQPVGSPLSLECTVEGTSNPNLYWYRQAAGRGLQLLFYSVGIGQISSEVPQNLSASRPQDRQFILSSKKLLLSDSGFYLCAWTRAGVRVHEQFFGPGTRLTVL.

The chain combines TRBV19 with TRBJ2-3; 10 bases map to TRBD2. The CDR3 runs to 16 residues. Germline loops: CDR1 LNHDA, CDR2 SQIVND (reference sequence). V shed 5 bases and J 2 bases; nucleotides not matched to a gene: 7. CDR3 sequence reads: CASSSGLAKFTDTQYF. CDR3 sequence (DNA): TGTGCCAGTAGTTCGGGACTAGCGAAATTCACAGATACGCAGTATTTT.

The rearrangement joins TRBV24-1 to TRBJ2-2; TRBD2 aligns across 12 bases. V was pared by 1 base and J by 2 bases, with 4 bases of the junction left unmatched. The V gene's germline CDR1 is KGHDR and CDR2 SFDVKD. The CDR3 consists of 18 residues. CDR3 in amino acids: CATSDLRLAGVNTGELFF. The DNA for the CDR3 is TGTGCCACCAGTGATTTAAGACTAGCGGGGGTCAACACCGGGGAGCTGTTTTTT.

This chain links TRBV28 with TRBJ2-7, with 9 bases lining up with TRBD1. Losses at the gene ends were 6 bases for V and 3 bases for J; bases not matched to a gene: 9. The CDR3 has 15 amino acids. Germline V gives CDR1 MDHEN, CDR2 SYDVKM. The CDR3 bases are TGTGCCAGCAGCCGACCCGGGACAGGGCTCTACGAGCAGTACTTC. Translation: CASSRPGTGLYEQYF.

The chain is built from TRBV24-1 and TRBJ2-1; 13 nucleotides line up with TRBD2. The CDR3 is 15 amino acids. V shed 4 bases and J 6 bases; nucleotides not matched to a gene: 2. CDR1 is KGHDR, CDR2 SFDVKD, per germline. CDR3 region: CATSERTSGSNEQFF. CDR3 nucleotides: TGTGCCACCAGTGAGCGGACTAGCGGGAGCAATGAGCAGTTCTTC.

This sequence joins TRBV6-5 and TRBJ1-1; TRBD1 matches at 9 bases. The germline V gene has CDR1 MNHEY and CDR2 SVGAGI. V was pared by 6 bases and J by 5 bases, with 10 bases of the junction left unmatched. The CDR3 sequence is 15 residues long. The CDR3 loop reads CASSRDRGQGTEAFF. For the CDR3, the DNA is TGTGCCAGCAGCCGGGACAGAGGACAGGGGACTGAAGCTTTCTTT.

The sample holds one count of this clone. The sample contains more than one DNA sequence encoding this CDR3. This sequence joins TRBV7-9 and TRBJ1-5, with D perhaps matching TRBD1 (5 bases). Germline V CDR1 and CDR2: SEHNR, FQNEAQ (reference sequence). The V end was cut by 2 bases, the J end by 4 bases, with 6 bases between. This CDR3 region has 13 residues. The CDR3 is CASSLQGNQPQHF. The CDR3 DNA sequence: TGTGCCAGCAGCTTACAGGGTAATCAGCCCCAGCATTTT.

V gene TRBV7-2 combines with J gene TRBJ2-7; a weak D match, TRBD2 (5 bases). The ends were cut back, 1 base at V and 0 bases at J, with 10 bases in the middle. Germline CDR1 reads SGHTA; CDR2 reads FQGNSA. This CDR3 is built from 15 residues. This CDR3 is CASSLGTSGSYEQYF. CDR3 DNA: TGTGCCAGCAGCTTAGGGACTTCAGGCTCCTACGAGCAGTACTTC. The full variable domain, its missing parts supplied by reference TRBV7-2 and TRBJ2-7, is GAGVSQSPSNKVTEKGKDVELRCDPISGHTALYWYRQSLGQGLEFLIYFQGNSAPDKSGLPSDRFSAERTGGSVSTLTIQRTQQEDSAVYLCASSLGTSGSYEQYFGPGTRLTVT.

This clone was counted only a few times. CDR3 bases: TGTGCCAGCAGTAGGGCGGGAGGGACCCCTACAGAGCAGTACTTC. It codes for CASSRAGGTPTEQYF. This sequence joins TRBV28 and TRBJ2-7, with 9 bases that match TRBD2. The trim removed 5 bases at V and 7 bases at J, leaving 12 bases unmatched. CDR1 MDHEN and CDR2 SYDVKM come from the germline V gene. This CDR3 contains 15 residues. The full variable domain, rest sourced from reference TRBV28 and TRBJ2-7, is DVKVTQSSRYLVKRTGEKVFLECVQDMDHENMFWYRQDPGLGLRLIYFSYDVKMKEKGDIPEGYSVSREKKERFSLILESASTNQTSMYLCASSRAGGTPTEQYFGPGTRLTVT.

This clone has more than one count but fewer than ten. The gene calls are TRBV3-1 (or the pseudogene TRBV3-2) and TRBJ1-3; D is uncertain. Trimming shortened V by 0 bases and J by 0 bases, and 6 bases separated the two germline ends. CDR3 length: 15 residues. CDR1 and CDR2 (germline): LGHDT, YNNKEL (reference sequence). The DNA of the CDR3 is TGTGCCAGCAGCCAAGAGTGGAGCTCTGGAAACACCATATATTTT. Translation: CASSQEWSSGNTIYF.

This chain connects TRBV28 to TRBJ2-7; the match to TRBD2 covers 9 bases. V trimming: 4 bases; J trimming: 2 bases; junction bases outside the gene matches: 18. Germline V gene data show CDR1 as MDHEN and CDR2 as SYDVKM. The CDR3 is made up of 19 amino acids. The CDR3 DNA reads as TGTGCCAGCAGTTCTTTTGCACAATCTGGACTAGCGTCGGCCTACGAGCAGTACTTC. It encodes CASSSFAQSGLASAYEQYF.

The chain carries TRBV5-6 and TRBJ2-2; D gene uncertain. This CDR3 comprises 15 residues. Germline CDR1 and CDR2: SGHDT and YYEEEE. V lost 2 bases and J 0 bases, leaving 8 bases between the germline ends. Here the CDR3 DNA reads TGTGCCAGCAGCTTAGGCGGTACGAACACCGGGGAGCTGTTTTTT. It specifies CASSLGGTNTGELFF.

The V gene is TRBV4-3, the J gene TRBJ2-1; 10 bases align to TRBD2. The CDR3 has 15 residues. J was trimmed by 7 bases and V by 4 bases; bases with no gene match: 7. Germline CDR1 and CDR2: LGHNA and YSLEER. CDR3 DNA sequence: TGCGCCAGCAGCCTTACCGGGACTAGCGTGAATGAGCAGTTCTTC. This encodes CASSLTGTSVNEQFF.

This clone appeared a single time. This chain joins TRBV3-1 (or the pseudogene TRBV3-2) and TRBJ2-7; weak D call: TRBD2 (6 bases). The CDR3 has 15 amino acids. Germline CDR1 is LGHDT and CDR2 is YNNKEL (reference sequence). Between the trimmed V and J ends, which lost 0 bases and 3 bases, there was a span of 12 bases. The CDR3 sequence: CASSQDSGGYYEQYF. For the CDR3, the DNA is TGTGCCAGCAGCCAAGATAGCGGAGGTTACTACGAGCAGTACTTC.

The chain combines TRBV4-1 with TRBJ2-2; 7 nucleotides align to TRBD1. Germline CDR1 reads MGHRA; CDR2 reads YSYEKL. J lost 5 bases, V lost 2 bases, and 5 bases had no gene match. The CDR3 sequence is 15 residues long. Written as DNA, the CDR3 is TGCGCCAGCAGCCAACGAACAGGGGTAACCGGGGAGCTGTTTTTT. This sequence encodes CASSQRTGVTGELFF.

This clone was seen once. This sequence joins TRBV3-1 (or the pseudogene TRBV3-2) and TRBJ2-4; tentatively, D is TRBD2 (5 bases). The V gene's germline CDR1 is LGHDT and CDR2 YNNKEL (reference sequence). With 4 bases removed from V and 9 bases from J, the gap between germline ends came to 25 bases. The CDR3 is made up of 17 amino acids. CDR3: CASSPDSFLAYLGIQYF. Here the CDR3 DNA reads TGTGCCAGCAGCCCCGACTCCTTCTTAGCGTATCTGGGCATTCAGTACTTC.

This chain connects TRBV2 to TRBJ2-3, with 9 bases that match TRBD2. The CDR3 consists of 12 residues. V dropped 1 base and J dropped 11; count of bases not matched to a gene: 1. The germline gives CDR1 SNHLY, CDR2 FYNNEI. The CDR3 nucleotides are TGTGCCAGCAGTGAAGGACTAGCGGTGCAGTATTTT. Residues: CASSEGLAVQYF. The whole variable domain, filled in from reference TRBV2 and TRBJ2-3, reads EPEVTQTPSHQVTQMGQEVILRCVPISNHLYFYWYRQILGQKVEFLVSFYNNEISEKSEIFDDQFSVERPDGSNFTLKIRSTKLEDSAMYFCASSEGLAVQYFGPGTRLTVL.

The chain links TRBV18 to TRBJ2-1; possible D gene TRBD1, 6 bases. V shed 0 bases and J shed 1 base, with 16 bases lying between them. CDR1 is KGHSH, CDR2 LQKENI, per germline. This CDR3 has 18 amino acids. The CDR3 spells CASSPPAKPGASYNEQFF. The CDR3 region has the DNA TGTGCCAGCTCACCACCTGCGAAACCAGGGGCGTCCTACAATGAGCAGTTCTTC.

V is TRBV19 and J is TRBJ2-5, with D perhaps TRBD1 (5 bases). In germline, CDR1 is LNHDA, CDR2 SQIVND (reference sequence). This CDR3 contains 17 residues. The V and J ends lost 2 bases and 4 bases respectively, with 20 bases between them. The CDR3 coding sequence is TGTGCCAGTAGTATACAACAGGATTGGCAAAAGGGAGAGACCCAGTACTTC. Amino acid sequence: CASSIQQDWQKGETQYF. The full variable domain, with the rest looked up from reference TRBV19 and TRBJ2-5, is DGGITQSPKYLFRKEGQNVTLSCEQNLNHDAMYWYRQDPGQGLRLIYYSQIVNDFQKGDIAEGYSVSREKKESFPLTVTSAQKNPTAFYLCASSIQQDWQKGETQYFGPGTRLLVL.

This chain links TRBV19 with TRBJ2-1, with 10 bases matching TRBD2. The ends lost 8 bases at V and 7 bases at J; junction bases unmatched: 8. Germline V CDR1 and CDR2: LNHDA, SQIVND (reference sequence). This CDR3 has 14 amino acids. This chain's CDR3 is CASSLLAGHNEQFF. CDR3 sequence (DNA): TGTGCCAGTTCTTTACTAGCGGGACATAATGAGCAGTTCTTC.

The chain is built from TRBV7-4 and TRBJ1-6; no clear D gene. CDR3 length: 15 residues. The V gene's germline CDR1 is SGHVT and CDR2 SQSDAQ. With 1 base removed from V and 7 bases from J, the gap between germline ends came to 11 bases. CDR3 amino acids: CASSLVQFRNSPLHF. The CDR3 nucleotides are TGTGCCAGCAGCTTAGTTCAGTTCAGAAATTCACCCCTCCACTTT.

The CDR3 reads CASSDGTGNTGELFF. The CDR3, as DNA: TGTGCCAGCAGTGATGGGACAGGGAACACCGGGGAGCTGTTTTTT. The chain couples TRBV6-4 to TRBJ2-2; 8 nucleotides line up with TRBD1. The CDR3 is 15 amino acids. Trimming cost V 3 bases and J 1 base; bases outside gene matches: 1. Looked up from germline, CDR1 is MRHNA and CDR2 is SNTAGT.